The source of this T cell receptor (beta chain) is a study of blood T cell repertoires in COVID-19. Study information: PBMCs, B-cell-depleted T cells, or T cells provided the cDNA or gDNA that made up the material.

The CDR3 covers 14 residues. Per the germline V gene, CDR1 is SGHVS and CDR2 is FQNEAQ. V dropped 4 bases and J dropped 2 bases, with 12 bases sitting between them. The protocol was immunoSEQ multiplex PCR, while the TCRdb copy is restricted to in-frame clones and leaves out a portion. The data show roughly 100,000 clones, with over 85% seen just once and 15% to 20% held by the top ten. The sequence came from a woman older than 75 in a cohort sampled during active COVID-19. The specimen was peripheral blood. This rearrangement joins TRBV7-8 to TRBJ2-7; perhaps TRBD1 as D (6 bases). CDR3 loop: CASSSGQMTYEQYF. Here the CDR3 DNA reads TGTGCCAGCAGCTCGGGACAAATGACCTACGAGCAGTACTTC.